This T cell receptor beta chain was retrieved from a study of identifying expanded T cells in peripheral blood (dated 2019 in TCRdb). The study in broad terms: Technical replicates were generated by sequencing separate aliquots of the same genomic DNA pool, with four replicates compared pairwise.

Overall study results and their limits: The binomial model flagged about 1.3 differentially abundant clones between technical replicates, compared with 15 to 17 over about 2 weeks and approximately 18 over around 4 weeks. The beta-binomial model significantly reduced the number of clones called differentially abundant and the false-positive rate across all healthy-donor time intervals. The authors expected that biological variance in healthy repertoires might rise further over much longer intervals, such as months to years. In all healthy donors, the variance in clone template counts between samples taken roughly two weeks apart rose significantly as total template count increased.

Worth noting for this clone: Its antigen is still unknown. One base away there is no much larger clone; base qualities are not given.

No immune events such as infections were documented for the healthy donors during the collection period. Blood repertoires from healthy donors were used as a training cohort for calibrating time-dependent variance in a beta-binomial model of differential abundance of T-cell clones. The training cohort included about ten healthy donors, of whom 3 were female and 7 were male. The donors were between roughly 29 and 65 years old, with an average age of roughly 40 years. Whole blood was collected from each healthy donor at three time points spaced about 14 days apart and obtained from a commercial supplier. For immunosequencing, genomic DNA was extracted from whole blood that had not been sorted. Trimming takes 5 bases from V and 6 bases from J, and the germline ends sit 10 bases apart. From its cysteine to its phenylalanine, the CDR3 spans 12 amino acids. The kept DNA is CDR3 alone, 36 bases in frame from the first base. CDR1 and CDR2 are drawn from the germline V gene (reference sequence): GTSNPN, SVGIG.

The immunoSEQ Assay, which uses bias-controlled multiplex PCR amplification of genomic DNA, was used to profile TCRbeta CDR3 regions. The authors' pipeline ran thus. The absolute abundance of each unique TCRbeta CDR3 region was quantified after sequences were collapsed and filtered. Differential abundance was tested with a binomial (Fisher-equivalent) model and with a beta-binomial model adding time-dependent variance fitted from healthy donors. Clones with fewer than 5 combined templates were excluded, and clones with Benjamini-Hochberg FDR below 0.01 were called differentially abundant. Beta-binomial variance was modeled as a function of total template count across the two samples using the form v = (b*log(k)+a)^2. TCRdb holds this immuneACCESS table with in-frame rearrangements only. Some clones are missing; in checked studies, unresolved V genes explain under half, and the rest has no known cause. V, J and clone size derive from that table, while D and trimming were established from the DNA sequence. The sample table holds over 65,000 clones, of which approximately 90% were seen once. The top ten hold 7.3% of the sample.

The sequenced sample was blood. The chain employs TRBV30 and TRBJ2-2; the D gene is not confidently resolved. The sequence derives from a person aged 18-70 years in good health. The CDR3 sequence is CAWSLVSGELFF. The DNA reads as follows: TGTGCCTGGTCCCTCGTCTCCGGGGAGCTGTTTTTT.